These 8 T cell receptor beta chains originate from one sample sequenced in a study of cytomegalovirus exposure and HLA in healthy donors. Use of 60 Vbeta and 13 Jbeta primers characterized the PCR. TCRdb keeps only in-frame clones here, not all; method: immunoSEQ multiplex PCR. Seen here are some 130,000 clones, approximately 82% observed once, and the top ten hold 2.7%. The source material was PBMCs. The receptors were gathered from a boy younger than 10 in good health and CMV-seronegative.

The CDR3 DNA follows: TGTGCCAGCAGGTTGACAGCGTCACCCTACGAGCAGTACTTC. Protein product: CASRLTASPYEQYF. V gene TRBV7-2 combines with J gene TRBJ2-5, with D possibly matching TRBD1 (5 bases). The assigned J gene may be wrong: the sequence end matches TRBJ2-7 better. Germline V gene sequence: CDR1 SGHTA, CDR2 FQGNSA. This CDR3 has 14 amino acids.

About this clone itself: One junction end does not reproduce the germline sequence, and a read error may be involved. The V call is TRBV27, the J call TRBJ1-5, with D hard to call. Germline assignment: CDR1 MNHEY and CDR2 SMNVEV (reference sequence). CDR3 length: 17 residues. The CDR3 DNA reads TGTGCCGGCAGTTTATACGGGTTGCCCGGGTCGAATCAGCCCCAGCATTTT. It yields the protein CAGSLYGLPGSNQPQHF.

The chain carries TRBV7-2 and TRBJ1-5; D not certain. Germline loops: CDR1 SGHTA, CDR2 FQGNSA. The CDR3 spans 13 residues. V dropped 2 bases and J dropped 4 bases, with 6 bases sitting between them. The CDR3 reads CASSLRGNQPQHF. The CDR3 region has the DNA TGTGCCAGCAGCTTAAGAGGGAATCAGCCCCAGCATTTT.

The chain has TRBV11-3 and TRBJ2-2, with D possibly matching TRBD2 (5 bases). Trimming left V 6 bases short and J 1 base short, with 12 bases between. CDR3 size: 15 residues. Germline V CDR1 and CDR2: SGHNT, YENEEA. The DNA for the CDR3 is TGTGCCAGCAGGCGGAACCGGGAGAACACCGGGGAGCTGTTTTTT. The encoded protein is CASRRNRENTGELFF.

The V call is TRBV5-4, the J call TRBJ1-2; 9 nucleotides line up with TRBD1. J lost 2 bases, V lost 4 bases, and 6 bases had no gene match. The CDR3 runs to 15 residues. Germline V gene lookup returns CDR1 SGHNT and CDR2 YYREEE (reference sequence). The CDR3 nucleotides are TGTGCCAGCAGCCAGCTGGGGACAGGGAACTATGGCTACACCTTC. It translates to CASSQLGTGNYGYTF.

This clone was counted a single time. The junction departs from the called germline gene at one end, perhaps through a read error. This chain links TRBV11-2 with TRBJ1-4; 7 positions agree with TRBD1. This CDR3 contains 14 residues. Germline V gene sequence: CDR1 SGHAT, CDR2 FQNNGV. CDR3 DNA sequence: TGTGCCAGCAGCTTTACAGGGGAGTATGAAAAACTGCTTTTT. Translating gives CASSFTGEYEKLLF.

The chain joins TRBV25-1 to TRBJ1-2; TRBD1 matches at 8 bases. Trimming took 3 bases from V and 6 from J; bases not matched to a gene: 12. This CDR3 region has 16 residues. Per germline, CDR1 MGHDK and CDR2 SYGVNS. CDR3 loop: CASSDLGQGLRDGYTF. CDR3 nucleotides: TGTGCCAGCAGTGACCTTGGACAGGGCCTTAGGGATGGCTACACCTTC.

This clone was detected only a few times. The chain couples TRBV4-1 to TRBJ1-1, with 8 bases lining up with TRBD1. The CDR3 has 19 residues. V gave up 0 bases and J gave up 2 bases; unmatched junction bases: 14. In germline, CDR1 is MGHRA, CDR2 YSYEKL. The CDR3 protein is CASSQDKRDRKHPNTEAFF. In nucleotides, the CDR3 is TGCGCCAGCAGCCAAGATAAGAGGGACAGGAAGCACCCTAACACTGAAGCTTTCTTT.